This TCR beta chain came from a study of cytomegalovirus exposure and HLA in healthy donors. For the study at large: Earlier results showed approximately 110 million unique TCR beta sequences derived from approximately 180 million T cells. Ancestry clustering placed 70% to 90% of about 400 genotyped donors in the Caucasian-associated cluster.

General study findings and limits: HLA-A and HLA-B allele assignments for most subjects were reportedly predicted accurately using TCR beta sequences. Relative to equally common others, HLA-associated TCR beta chains showed greater clonal expansion in a later analysis.

Comment on this clone: The target antigen is unknown.

The study ran its PCR with 60 Vbeta and 13 Jbeta primers. Assay: immunoSEQ multiplex PCR; the TCRdb copy retains only in-frame clones and omits some. The data show roughly 200,000 clones, approximately 9.5% seen once. The sequence derives from a woman aged 25 to 45 in good health and CMV-seropositive. Sequenced material: PBMCs.

The CDR3 DNA sequence: TGTGCCAGCAGCTCCCGCGGGGACTACTTAGGTCGCGAGCAGTACTTC. The encoded protein is CASSSRGDYLGREQYF. V gene TRBV5-4 combines with J gene TRBJ2-7, with 7 nucleotides matching TRBD2. CDR3 size: 16 residues. J gave up 6 bases and V 3 bases, and 15 bases lay outside the gene matches. Germline CDR1 and CDR2: SGHNT and YYREEE (reference sequence).